This entry describes one T cell receptor (beta chain). Its specificity is not known. The sample comes from a study of cytomegalovirus exposure and HLA in healthy donors. Trimming cost V 8 bases and J 6 bases; bases outside gene matches: 4. The CDR3 contains 13 residues. The germline V gene has CDR1 KGHSH and CDR2 LQKENI. Notes on the study in general: The study designated 150 to 200 TCR beta chains cytomegalovirus-associated. Cytomegalovirus status was reportedly diagnosed by the classifier with high sensitivity and specificity.

Likely unrecorded immune exposures existed in these nominally healthy donors. The PCR ran on 60 Vbeta and 13 Jbeta primers. Method: immunoSEQ multiplex PCR; TCRdb's copy keeps in-frame clones and lacks some. The top ten hold 4% to 5.5% of the sample, which has 120,000 to 150,000 clones, around 75% seen once. The chain has TRBV18 and TRBJ1-6, with TRBD1 matching over 7 bases. The sequenced material came from PBMCs. This TCR was recovered from a man in his 60s in good health and CMV-seronegative. The CDR3 DNA sequence: TGTGCCAGCACACAGGGGCTTAATTCACCCCTCCACTTT. As protein: CASTQGLNSPLHF.